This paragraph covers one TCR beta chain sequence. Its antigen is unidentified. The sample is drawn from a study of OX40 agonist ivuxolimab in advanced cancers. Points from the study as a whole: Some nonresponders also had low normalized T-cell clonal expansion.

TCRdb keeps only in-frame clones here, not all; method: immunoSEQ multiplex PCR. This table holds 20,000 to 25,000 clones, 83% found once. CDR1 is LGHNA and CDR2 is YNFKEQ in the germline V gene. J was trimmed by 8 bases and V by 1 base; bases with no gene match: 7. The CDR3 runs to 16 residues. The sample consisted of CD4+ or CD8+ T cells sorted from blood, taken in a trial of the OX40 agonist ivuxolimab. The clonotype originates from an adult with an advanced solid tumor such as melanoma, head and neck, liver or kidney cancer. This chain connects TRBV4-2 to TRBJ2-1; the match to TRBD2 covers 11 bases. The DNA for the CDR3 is TGTGCCAGCAGCCAAGTGATAGCGGGGGGGAAAGATGAGCAGTTCTTC. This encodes CASSQVIAGGKDEQFF.